This T cell receptor beta chain is from a study of T cell repertoires in cytomegalovirus infection. From the reads, TCRdb called clonotypes with MiXCR, one entry per CDR3 protein. The table has some 110,000 distinct CDR3 sequences, roughly a tenth seen once. This clonotype was counted a few times. Its antigen is currently unknown. The V end lost 1 base, the J end lost 3 bases, and 16 bases lay between the germline ends. CDR3 length: 16 residues. Per the germline V gene, CDR1 is DFQATT and CDR2 is SNEGSKA (reference sequence). Sequencing was done on a sample of PBMCs, sequenced either directly or after in vitro stimulation (not recorded which). The TCR originated in a human donor in good health (CMV status not recorded). Some clones in this sample may be carry-over from other donors' samples. The chain joins TRBV20-1 to TRBJ2-4; D might be TRBD2 (5 bases). CDR3 bases: TGCAGTGCTAGAGGGACTGTCGATCTGGGCAAAAACATTCAGTACTTC. Translated: CSARGTVDLGKNIQYF.